This entry lists 9 T cell receptor beta chains sequenced from one sample in a study of cytotoxic CD8 clonotypes in ibrutinib-treated CLL. The table came from immunoSEQ multiplex PCR; TCRdb's copy has only in-frame clones and leaves some out. This table holds 130,000 or so clones, approximately 80% found once. The input for sequencing was PBMCs, taken after 24 months of ibrutinib treatment. The origin of the receptors is a human donor with chronic lymphocytic leukemia.

V gene TRBV18 combines with J gene TRBJ2-4, with D unclear. V lost 2 bases and J 0 bases, leaving 11 bases between the germline ends. Germline values: CDR1 KGHSH, CDR2 LQKENI. CDR3 size: 16 residues. In nucleotides, the CDR3 is TGTGCCAGCTCACCAGAGCAGACTCTAGCCAAAAACATTCAGTACTTC. This gives the protein CASSPEQTLAKNIQYF. The complete variable domain, with remaining parts taken from reference TRBV18 and TRBJ2-4, reads NAGVMQNPRHLVRRRGQEARLRCSPMKGHSHVYWYRQLPEEGLKFMVYLQKENIIDESGMPKERFSAEFPKEGPSILRIQQVVRGDSAAYFCASSPEQTLAKNIQYFGAGTRLSVL.

This clone was seen more than once but under ten times. V and J are TRBV7-2 and TRBJ1-6, with TRBD1 matching over 7 bases. The CDR3 runs 17 residues. V shed 3 bases and J 5 bases; nucleotides not matched to a gene: 10. CDR1 and CDR2 from the germline V gene are SGHTA and FQGNSA. The CDR3 coding sequence is TGTGCCAGCAGCTTCTCCATTGGACAGGTGAATAATTCACCCCTCCACTTT. Amino acid sequence: CASSFSIGQVNNSPLHF.

The CDR3 is CASSIDKGANYGYTF. The CDR3, as DNA: TGTGCCAGCAGCATAGATAAAGGTGCTAACTATGGCTACACCTTC. The J gene is TRBJ1-2, the V gene TRBV9; D ambiguous. The V gene lost 4 bases and the J gene lost 0 bases, with 13 bases spanning the gap. The germline gives CDR1 SGDLS, CDR2 YYNGEE. The CDR3 consists of 15 residues.

The genes are TRBV12-5 and TRBJ2-5; D is unclear. This CDR3 comprises 12 residues. Trimming pared 3 bases from V and 0 bases from J, leaving 2 bases between. Germline CDR1 is LGHNT and CDR2 is FRNRAP. The CDR3 spells CASGLYQETQYF. The DNA of the CDR3 is TGTGCTAGTGGTTTATACCAAGAGACCCAGTACTTC.

V usage is TRBV7-2 and J usage is TRBJ1-6; 10 bases map to TRBD1. CDR3 length: 16 residues. Germline V gene sequence: CDR1 SGHTA, CDR2 FQGNSA. Trimming cost V 0 bases and J 10 bases; bases outside gene matches: 6. The CDR3: CASSLAGTGDGSPLHF. CDR3 sequence (DNA): TGTGCCAGCAGCTTAGCCGGGACAGGGGACGGATCACCCCTCCACTTT.

The chain is built from TRBV2 and TRBJ1-5; D might be TRBD1 (5 bases). Germline V gives CDR1 SNHLY, CDR2 FYNNEI. This CDR3 has 15 residues. Trimming stripped 10 bases from V and 6 bases from J, with 22 bases between. The CDR3 here is CATSMEGQGRQPQHF. Written as DNA, the CDR3 is TGTGCCACCAGCATGGAGGGGCAGGGACGTCAGCCCCAGCATTTT.

V gene TRBV12-5 combines with J gene TRBJ2-5; 7 nucleotides align to TRBD1. This CDR3 spans 18 amino acids. The ends lost 0 bases at V and 0 bases at J; junction bases unmatched: 10. Per the germline V gene, CDR1 is LGHNT and CDR2 is FRNRAP. The CDR3 is CASGLVQRQGRYQETQYF. The CDR3 bases are TGTGCTAGTGGTTTGGTACAGAGACAGGGCCGGTACCAAGAGACCCAGTACTTC.

The chain combines TRBV5-1 with TRBJ1-4; possible D gene TRBD1, 6 bases. Germline CDR1 is SGHRS and CDR2 is YFSETQ. V dropped 5 bases and J dropped 7 bases, with 12 bases sitting between them. The CDR3 is made up of 13 amino acids. CDR3 coding DNA: TGCGCCAGCAGTAATAGAGGGGGTGAAAAACTGTTTTTT. Amino acids: CASSNRGGEKLFF.

V gene TRBV9 combines with J gene TRBJ2-1; D is uncertain. This CDR3 region has 13 residues. CDR1 is SGDLS, CDR2 YYNGEE, per germline. Trimming took off 2 bases at V and 8 bases at J, with 11 bases between the two ends. CDR3 DNA: TGTGCCAGCAGCGTCCTAGTGAACGATGAGCAGTTCTTC. This translates into CASSVLVNDEQFF.